The clone carrying this TCR beta chain has just one count. Its specificity is unknown. Between the trimmed V and J ends, which lost 2 bases and 0 bases, there was a span of 14 bases. Germline lookup yields CDR1 LGHNT and CDR2 FRNRAP. This CDR3 has 16 amino acids. Each sample used at least 7 million PBMCs. The record originates from a study of blood T cells in healthy people across ages. Study findings and constraints: Higher diversity, along with more naive CD4+ cells, distinguished long-lived donors from aged donors. Strong correlation existed between TCR beta diversity and naive T cell percentage.

Combining a sample-barcoded 5' primer with a J-beta primer mix, a second PCR ran for about 7 to 11 cycles. MiXCR, applied by TCRdb to the 5' RACE reads, yields one record per CDR3 protein. The sample gives some 1,800,000 distinct CDR3 sequences, roughly two fifths of which show up once; around 23% is in the top ten. V usage is TRBV12-5 and J usage is TRBJ2-7; TRBD1 might be the D (5 bases). The sequence was obtained from a human donor in good health. Sequencing was done on a sample of blood. CDR3 nucleotide sequence: TGTGCTAGTGGTTTGTCCACGGACACCCGCTCCTACGAGCAGTACTTC. Amino acid sequence: CASGLSTDTRSYEQYF.